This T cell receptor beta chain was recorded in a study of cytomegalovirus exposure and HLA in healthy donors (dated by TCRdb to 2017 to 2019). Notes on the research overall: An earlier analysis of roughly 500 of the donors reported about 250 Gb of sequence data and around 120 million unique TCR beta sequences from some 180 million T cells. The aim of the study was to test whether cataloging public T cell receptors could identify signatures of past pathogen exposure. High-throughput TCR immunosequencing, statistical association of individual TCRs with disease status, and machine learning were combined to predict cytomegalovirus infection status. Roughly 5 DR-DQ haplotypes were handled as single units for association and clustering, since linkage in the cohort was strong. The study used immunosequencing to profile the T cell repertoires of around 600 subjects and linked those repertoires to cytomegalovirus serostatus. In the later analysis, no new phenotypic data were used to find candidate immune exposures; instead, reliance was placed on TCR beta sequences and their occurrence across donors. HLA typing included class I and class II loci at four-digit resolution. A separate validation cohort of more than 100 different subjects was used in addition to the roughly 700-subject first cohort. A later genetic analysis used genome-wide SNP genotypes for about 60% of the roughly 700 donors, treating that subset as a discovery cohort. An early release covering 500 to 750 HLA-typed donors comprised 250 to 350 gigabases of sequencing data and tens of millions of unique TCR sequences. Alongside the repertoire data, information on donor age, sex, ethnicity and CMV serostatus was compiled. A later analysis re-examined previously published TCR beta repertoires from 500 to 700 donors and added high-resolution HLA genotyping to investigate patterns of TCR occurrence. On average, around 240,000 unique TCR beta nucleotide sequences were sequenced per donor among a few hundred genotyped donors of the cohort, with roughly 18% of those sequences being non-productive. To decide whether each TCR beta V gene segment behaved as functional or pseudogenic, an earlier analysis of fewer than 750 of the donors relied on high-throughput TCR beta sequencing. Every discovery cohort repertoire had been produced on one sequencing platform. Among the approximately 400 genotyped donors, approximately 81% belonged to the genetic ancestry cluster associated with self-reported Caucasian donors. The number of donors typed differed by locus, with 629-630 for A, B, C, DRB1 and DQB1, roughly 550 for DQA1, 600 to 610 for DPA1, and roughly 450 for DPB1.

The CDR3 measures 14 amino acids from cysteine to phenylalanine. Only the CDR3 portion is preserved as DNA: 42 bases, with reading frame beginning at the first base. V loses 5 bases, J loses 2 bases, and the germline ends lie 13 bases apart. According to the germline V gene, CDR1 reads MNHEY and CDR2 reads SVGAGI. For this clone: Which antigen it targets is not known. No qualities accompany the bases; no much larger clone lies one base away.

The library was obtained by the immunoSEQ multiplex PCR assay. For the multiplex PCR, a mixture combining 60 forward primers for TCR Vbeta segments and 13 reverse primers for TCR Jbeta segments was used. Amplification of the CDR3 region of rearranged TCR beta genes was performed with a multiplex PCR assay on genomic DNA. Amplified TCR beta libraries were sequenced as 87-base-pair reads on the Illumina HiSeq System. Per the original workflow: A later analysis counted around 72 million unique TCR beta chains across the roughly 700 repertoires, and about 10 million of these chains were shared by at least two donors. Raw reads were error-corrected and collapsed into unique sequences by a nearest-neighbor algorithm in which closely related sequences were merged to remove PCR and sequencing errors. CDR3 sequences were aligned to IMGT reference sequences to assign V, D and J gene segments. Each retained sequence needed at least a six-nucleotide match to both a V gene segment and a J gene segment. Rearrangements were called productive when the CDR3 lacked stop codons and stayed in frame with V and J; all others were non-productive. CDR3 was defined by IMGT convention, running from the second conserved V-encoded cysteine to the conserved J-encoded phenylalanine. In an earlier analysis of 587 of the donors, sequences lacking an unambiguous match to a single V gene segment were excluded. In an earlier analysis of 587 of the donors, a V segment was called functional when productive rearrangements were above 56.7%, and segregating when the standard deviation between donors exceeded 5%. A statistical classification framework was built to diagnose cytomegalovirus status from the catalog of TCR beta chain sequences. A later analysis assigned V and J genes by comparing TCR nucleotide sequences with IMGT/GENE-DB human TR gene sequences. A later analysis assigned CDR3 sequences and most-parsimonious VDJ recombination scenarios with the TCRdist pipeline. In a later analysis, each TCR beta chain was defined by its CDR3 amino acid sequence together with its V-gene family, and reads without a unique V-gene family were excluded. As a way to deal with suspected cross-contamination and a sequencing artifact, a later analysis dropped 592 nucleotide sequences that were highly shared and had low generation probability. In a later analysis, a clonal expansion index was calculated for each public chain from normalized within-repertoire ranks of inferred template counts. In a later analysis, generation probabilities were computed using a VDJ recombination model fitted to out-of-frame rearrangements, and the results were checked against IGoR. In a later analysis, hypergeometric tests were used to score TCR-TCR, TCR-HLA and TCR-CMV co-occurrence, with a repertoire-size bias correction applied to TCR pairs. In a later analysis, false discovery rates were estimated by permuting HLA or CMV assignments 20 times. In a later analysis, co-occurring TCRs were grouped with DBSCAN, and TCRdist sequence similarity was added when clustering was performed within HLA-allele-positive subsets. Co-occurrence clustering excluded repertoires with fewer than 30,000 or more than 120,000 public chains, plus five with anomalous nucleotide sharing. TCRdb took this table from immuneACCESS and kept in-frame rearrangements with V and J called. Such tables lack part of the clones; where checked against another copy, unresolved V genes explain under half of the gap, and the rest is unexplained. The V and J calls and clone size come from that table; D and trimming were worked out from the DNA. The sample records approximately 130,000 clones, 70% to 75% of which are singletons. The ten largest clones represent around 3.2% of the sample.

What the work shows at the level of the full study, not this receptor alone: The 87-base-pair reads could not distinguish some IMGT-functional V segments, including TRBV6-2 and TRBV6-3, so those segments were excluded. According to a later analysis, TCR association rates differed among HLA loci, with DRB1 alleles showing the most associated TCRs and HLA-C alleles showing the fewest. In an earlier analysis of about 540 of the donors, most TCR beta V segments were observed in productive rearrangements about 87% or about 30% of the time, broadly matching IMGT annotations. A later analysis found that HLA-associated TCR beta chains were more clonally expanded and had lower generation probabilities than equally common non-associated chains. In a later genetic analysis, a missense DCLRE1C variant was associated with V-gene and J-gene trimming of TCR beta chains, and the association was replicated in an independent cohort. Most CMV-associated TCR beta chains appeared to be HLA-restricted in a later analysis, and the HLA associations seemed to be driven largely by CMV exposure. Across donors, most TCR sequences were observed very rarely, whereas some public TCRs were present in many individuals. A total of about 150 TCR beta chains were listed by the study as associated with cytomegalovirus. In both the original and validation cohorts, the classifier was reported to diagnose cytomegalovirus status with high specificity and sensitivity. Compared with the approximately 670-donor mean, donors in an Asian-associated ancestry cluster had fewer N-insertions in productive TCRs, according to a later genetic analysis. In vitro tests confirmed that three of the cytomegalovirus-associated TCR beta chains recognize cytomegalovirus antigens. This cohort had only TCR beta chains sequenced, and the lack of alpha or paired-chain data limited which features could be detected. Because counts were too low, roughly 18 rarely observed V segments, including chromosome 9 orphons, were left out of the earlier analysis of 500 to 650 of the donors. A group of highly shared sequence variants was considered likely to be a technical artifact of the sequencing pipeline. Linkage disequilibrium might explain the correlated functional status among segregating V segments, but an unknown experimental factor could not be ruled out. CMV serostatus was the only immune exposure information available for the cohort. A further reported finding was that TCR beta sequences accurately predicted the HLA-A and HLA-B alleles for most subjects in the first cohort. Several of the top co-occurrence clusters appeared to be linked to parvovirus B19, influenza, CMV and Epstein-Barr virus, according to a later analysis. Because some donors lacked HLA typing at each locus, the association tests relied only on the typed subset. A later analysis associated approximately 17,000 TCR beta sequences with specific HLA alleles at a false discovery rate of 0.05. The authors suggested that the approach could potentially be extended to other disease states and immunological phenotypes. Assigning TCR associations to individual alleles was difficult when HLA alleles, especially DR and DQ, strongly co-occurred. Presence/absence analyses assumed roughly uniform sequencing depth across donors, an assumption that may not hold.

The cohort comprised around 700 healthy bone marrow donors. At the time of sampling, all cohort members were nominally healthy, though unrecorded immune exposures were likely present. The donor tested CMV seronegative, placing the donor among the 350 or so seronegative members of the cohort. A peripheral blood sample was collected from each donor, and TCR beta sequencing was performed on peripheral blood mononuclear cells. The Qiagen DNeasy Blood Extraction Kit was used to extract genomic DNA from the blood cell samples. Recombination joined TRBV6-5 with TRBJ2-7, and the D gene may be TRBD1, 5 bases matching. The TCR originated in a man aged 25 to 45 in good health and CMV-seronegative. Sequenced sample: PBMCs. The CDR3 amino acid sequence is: CASSAPRVPYEQYF. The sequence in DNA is TGTGCCAGCAGTGCCCCCAGGGTCCCCTACGAGCAGTACTTC.